This T cell receptor beta chain was sequenced for a study of blood T cell repertoires in COVID-19. The J segment lost 5 bases and the V segment lost 0 bases, leaving 8 bases of the junction unmatched. This CDR3 spans 16 amino acids. CDR1 SGHAT and CDR2 FQNNGV come from the germline V gene. Here immunoSEQ multiplex PCR was the method, and the copy in TCRdb shows in-frame clones only, minus some. The sample lists roughly 130,000 clones, about 92% seen once, with 3% to 4% in the top ten. The TCR comes from a man over 45 with active COVID-19. The sample comprised peripheral blood. The V call is TRBV11-2, the J call TRBJ2-3; 7 positions agree with TRBD2. The DNA of the CDR3 is TGTGCCAGCAGCTTAGATGGTGGCGGGAGTGGAGATACGCAGTATTTT. Amino acid sequence: CASSLDGGGSGDTQYF.